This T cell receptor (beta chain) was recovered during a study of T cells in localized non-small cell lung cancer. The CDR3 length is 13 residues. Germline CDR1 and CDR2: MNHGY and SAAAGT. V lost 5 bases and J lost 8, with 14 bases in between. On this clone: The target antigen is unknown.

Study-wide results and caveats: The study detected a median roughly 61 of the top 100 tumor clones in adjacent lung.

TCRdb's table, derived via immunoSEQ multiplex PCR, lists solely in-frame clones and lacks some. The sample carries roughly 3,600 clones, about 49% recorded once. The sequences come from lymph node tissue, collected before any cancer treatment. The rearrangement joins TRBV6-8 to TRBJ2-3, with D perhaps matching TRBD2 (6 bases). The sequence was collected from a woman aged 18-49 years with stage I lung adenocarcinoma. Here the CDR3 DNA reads TGTGCCAGCAGTGGGGGACTGGGCGGTACGCAGTATTTT. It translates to CASSGGLGGTQYF.